This T cell receptor (beta chain) derives from a study of blood T cell repertoires in COVID-19. The wider study: From T cells, B-cell-depleted T cells, or PBMCs came the material, which was cDNA or gDNA.

Seattle cases were enrolled at active infection and followed longitudinally. As processed by the authors: Quantification of nucleated cells was approximated via reference gene primer amplification. Measured with immunoSEQ multiplex PCR; TCRdb has only the in-frame clones, and not every one. V, J and clone size reflect that table, while D and trimming were determined from the DNA. The data contain 150,000 to 200,000 clones, about 80% of them singletons. Trimming pared 5 bases from V and 6 bases from J, leaving 14 bases between. This CDR3 comprises 13 residues. CDR1 and CDR2 from the germline V gene are MNHEY and SMNVEV (reference sequence).

The V gene is TRBV27, the J gene TRBJ2-7; D possibly corresponds to TRBD2 (6 bases). This TCR derives from a woman aged 40 to 49 with COVID-19, enrolled during active disease. The specimen was peripheral blood. CDR3 sequence: CASSVQARGEQYF. For the CDR3, the DNA is TGTGCCAGCAGTGTGCAGGCGCGGGGCGAGCAGTACTTC.